Presented here are 21 T cell receptor beta chains from one specimen sequenced in a study of shared clonotypes between healthy human individuals. The data were produced by immunoSEQ multiplex PCR, yet TCRdb's version contains in-frame clones alone and is incomplete. The sample carries millions of clones, 85% to 95% recorded once. The sequenced sample was naive CD4+ T cells sorted from blood. Subset meaning: CD45RA+ positively selected. These receptors were obtained from a man between 18 and 29 years old in good health.

Turning to this clone: The same CDR3 is also encoded by other DNA sequences in this sample. The V call is TRBV7-3, the J call TRBJ2-7, with D possibly being TRBD1 (5 bases). The CDR3 length is 14 residues. V lost 0 bases and J 1 base, leaving 7 bases between the germline ends. Germline V CDR1 and CDR2: SGHTA, FQGTGA. CDR3 loop: CASSLTAGSYEQYF. CDR3 sequence (DNA): TGTGCCAGCAGCTTAACGGCAGGGTCCTACGAGCAGTACTTC.

The sample holds one count of this clone. The chain uses TRBV7-2 and TRBJ2-7; D possibly corresponds to TRBD2 (5 bases). V was trimmed by 6 bases and J by 2 bases, leaving 14 bases between them. Germline loops: CDR1 SGHTA, CDR2 FQGNSA. The CDR3 covers 14 residues. CDR3 DNA: TGTGCCAGCAGATCGGGGTTCGGCACCTACGAGCAGTACTTC. Amino acids: CASRSGFGTYEQYF.

As regards this clone: The same CDR3 is also encoded by other DNA sequences in this sample. V gene TRBV5-1 combines with J gene TRBJ2-3; D is uncertain. This CDR3 comprises 13 residues. Germline CDR1 reads SGHRS; CDR2 reads YFSETQ. Trimming pared 2 bases from V and 6 bases from J, leaving 10 bases between. As DNA, the CDR3 is TGCGCCAGCAGCTTACGAGACACGGATACGCAGTATTTT. Its translation is CASSLRDTDTQYF.

The rearrangement uses TRBV27 and TRBJ1-6, with 9 bases aligning to TRBD1. Looked up from germline, CDR1 is MNHEY and CDR2 is SMNVEV (reference sequence). This CDR3 comprises 17 residues. The ends lost 4 bases at V and 7 bases at J; junction bases unmatched: 11. The CDR3, as DNA: TGTGCCAGCAGTTCATCCGTGCTGGACAGGGGCAATTCACCCCTCCACTTT. Amino acids: CASSSSVLDRGNSPLHF.

The chain carries TRBV30 and TRBJ2-4, with D hard to call. V was trimmed by 1 base and J by 0 bases, leaving 7 bases between them. CDR3 size: 14 residues. Germline values: CDR1 GTSNPN, CDR2 SVGIG (reference sequence). The CDR3 DNA follows: TGTGCCTGGAGTGAGGCAGTAGCCAAAAACATTCAGTACTTC. It translates to CAWSEAVAKNIQYF.

The rearrangement links TRBV7-9 to TRBJ1-1; D is possibly TRBD1 (6 bases). Trimming took 4 bases from V and 3 from J, leaving 9 bases between them. CDR1 and CDR2 (germline): SEHNR, FQNEAQ (reference sequence). This CDR3 spans 13 amino acids. CDR3 coding DNA: TGTGCCAGCAGCTGGAAGGGGGACACTGAAGCTTTCTTT. This codes for CASSWKGDTEAFF.

CDR3 DNA: TGTGCCAGCTCCGTACCGGGGTCACCCCTCCACTTT. Translating gives CASSVPGSPLHF. The chain carries TRBV18 and TRBJ1-6; D remains unclear. The CDR3 extends over 12 amino acids. The ends were cut back, 6 bases at V and 10 bases at J, with 10 bases in the middle. Germline CDR1 and CDR2: KGHSH and LQKENI.

This clone was observed a single time. Other DNA variants within this sample encode the same CDR3. The chain employs TRBV5-1 and TRBJ2-2; no reliable D call. Trimming left V 2 bases short and J 0 bases short, with 8 bases between. CDR3 size: 15 residues. Per germline, CDR1 SGHRS and CDR2 YFSETQ. The CDR3 coding sequence is TGCGCCAGCAGCTTCGACACCGCGAACACCGGGGAGCTGTTTTTT. Protein: CASSFDTANTGELFF.

V is TRBV11-3 and J is TRBJ1-4, with D unclear. V was cut by 1 base and J by 8 bases, with 8 bases left in between. The length of the CDR3 is 13 residues. Germline CDR1 is SGHNT and CDR2 is YENEEA. The CDR3 coding sequence is TGTGCCAGCAGCTTAGGGCCGAAGGAAAAACTGTTTTTT. This translates into CASSLGPKEKLFF.

This chain links TRBV19 with TRBJ1-2; D is undetermined. CDR3 length: 14 residues. CDR1 is LNHDA, CDR2 SQIVND, per germline (reference sequence). V was shortened by 3 bases and J by 7 bases, with 15 bases between the two germline ends. The CDR3 sequence is CASSILGPPLGYTF. The CDR3 coding sequence is TGTGCCAGTAGTATTTTAGGCCCCCCCCTTGGCTACACCTTC.

The chain combines TRBV2 with TRBJ2-7, with TRBD2 as a possible D gene (5 bases). The CDR3 loop spans 13 amino acids. Between the trimmed V and J ends, which lost 6 bases and 4 bases, there was a span of 13 bases. Germline CDR1 is SNHLY and CDR2 is FYNNEI. The CDR3 region is CASRVGGLYEQYF. The CDR3 nucleotides are TGTGCCAGCAGGGTGGGCGGGCTTTACGAGCAGTACTTC.

This clone was seen a handful of times. This CDR3 is also generated by other DNA sequences in the sample. The chain couples TRBV6-5 to TRBJ1-2; weak D call: TRBD1 (6 bases). Germline CDR1 reads MNHEY; CDR2 reads SVGAGI. This CDR3 has 13 amino acids. Trimming cost V 5 bases and J 2 bases, with 9 bases left between them. In DNA, the CDR3 is TGTGCCAGCAGTCTCACAGGGAACTATGGCTACACCTTC. It specifies CASSLTGNYGYTF.

The chain joins TRBV4-2 to TRBJ2-3; the D gene is possibly TRBD2 (6 bases). Trimming removed 4 bases from V and 2 bases from J, with 16 bases in between. The CDR3 extends over 16 amino acids. Germline lookup yields CDR1 LGHNA and CDR2 YNFKEQ. The CDR3 spells CASSLGSRTNTDTQYF. In nucleotides, the CDR3 is TGTGCCAGCAGCCTTGGGTCTAGGACTAACACAGATACGCAGTATTTT.

This clone was counted once. Distinct nucleotide sequences in the sample also encode this CDR3. The chain employs TRBV11-3 and TRBJ2-7; D remains unclear. The length of the CDR3 is 13 residues. Germline values: CDR1 SGHNT, CDR2 YENEEA. Trimming cost V 1 base and J 3 bases, with 7 bases left between them. The CDR3 DNA follows: TGTGCCAGCAGCTTAGGCGCAAGCTACGAGCAGTACTTC. This codes for CASSLGASYEQYF.

This clone has more than one count but fewer than ten. The rearrangement links TRBV10-3 to TRBJ1-6; TRBD1 is a possible D gene (6 bases). Germline assignment: CDR1 ENHRY and CDR2 SYGVKD. The CDR3 covers 15 residues. V dropped 1 base and J dropped 2 bases, with 6 bases sitting between them. As DNA, the CDR3 is TGTGCCATCAGTGAGTACAGGGCCTATAATTCACCCCTCCACTTT. Amino acid sequence: CAISEYRAYNSPLHF.

As to this clone: This same CDR3 is encoded by further DNA sequences in the sample. This sequence joins TRBV28 and TRBJ2-7; the match to TRBD1 covers 9 bases. Trimming took 2 bases from V and 7 from J; bases not matched to a gene: 3. Germline V lookup: CDR1 MDHEN, CDR2 SYDVKM. The CDR3 extends over 13 amino acids. CDR3 residues: CASSLLGQGEQYF. CDR3 coding DNA: TGTGCCAGCAGTTTACTAGGACAGGGGGAGCAGTACTTC.

The chain couples TRBV5-1 to TRBJ2-5; 14 bases are a match to TRBD2. This CDR3 is 18 amino acids long. CDR1 and CDR2 from the germline V gene are SGHRS and YFSETQ. After removal of 3 bases from V and 1 base from J, the junction contained 8 bases not matched to a gene. The CDR3 DNA follows: TGCGCCAGCAGCTCCGGACTAGCGGGGGGAACAGGCCAAGAGACCCAGTACTTC. This codes for CASSSGLAGGTGQETQYF.

This clone was recorded once. The CDR3 loop is CASSQDPNPISSSYNEQFF. Here the CDR3 DNA reads TGCGCCAGCAGCCAAGATCCGAATCCGATCAGCAGCTCCTACAATGAGCAGTTCTTC. This chain links TRBV4-3 with TRBJ2-1; D is uncertain. Trimming removed 0 bases at V and 0 bases at J, with 18 bases between. Germline V gene lookup returns CDR1 LGHNA and CDR2 YSLEER. There are 19 residues in the CDR3.

In its sample, this clone was seen once. J is TRBJ2-7 and V is TRBV19; 9 bases map to TRBD1. CDR3 length: 15 residues. Germline V gene data show CDR1 as LNHDA and CDR2 as SQIVND (reference sequence). With V trimmed by 4 bases and J by 6 bases, 10 bases remained unmatched. The CDR3 loop reads CASSTTGTGTGEQYF. DNA of the CDR3: TGTGCCAGTAGTACCACCGGGACAGGGACCGGCGAGCAGTACTTC.

The rearrangement joins TRBV10-2 to TRBJ2-7; no clear D. With 5 bases removed from V and 1 base from J, the gap between germline ends came to 12 bases. Germline V lookup: CDR1 WSHSY, CDR2 SAAADI. This CDR3 is built from 14 residues. This chain's CDR3 is CASSKYSKSYEQYF. CDR3 nucleotide sequence: TGCGCCAGCAGTAAGTACAGCAAATCCTACGAGCAGTACTTC.

The sample holds a few counts of this clone. V usage is TRBV30 and J usage is TRBJ1-1, with D possibly matching TRBD1 (5 bases). The germline CDR1 and CDR2 sequences are GTSNPN and SVGIG (reference sequence). Trimming pared 4 bases from V and 10 bases from J, leaving 13 bases between. The CDR3 contains 11 residues. CDR3: CAWTSGGIAFF. The CDR3 DNA sequence: TGTGCCTGGACTTCTGGGGGGATAGCTTTCTTT.